The 27 T cell receptor beta chains below all came from one sample that was sequenced in a study of T-cell memory formation after mild COVID-19. TCRdb reprocessed the 5' RACE reads via MiXCR and lists one record per CDR3 protein. The profile shows hundreds of thousands of distinct CDR3 sequences, approximately 27% of them singletons. The specimen was PBMCs or a T cell subset sorted from them (not recorded which). Receptor source: an adult woman who had mild COVID-19 (a few samples of this study predate the infection). Cell type and time point are not known.

This clonotype has just a few counts. This chain joins TRBV7-9 and TRBJ1-2; D not certain. In germline, CDR1 is SEHNR, CDR2 FQNEAQ (reference sequence). This CDR3 spans 16 amino acids. V gave up 0 bases and J gave up 0 bases, with 11 bases separating them. CDR3 in amino acids: CASSLANLVANYGYTF. CDR3 bases: TGTGCCAGCAGCTTAGCGAATTTGGTAGCTAACTATGGCTACACCTTC.

This clonotype has just a few counts. The rearrangement joins TRBV10-3 to TRBJ2-7, with D unclear. Germline values: CDR1 ENHRY, CDR2 SYGVKD. Trimming left V 7 bases short and J 1 base short, with 14 bases between. CDR3 size: 14 residues. The CDR3 spells CAIKEEYLSYEQYF. CDR3 nucleotide sequence: TGTGCCATCAAAGAGGAGTACCTATCCTACGAGCAGTACTTC.

This clonotype was counted once. This CDR3 reads CATSPEGTLWAEAFF. CDR3 nucleotides: TGTGCCACCAGCCCGGAGGGGACGCTCTGGGCTGAAGCTTTCTTT. This chain joins TRBV15 and TRBJ1-1; D possibly corresponds to TRBD1 (5 bases). Germline CDR1 and CDR2: LNHNV and YYDKDF (reference sequence). The V gene lost 5 bases and the J gene lost 6 bases, with 19 bases spanning the gap. The CDR3 loop spans 15 amino acids.

In nucleotides, the CDR3 is TGTGCCACCAGGGGACAGGGACCGAACACTGAAGCTTTCTTT. It encodes CATRGQGPNTEAFF. The V call is TRBV24-1, the J call TRBJ1-1, with TRBD1 matching over 9 bases. The CDR3 totals 14 residues. Germline CDR1 reads KGHDR; CDR2 reads SFDVKD. The J segment lost 1 base and the V segment lost 7 bases, leaving 3 bases of the junction unmatched.

This chain links TRBV24-1 with TRBJ2-3; possible D gene TRBD2, 6 bases. The CDR3 length is 17 residues. Trimming stripped 0 bases from V and 1 base from J, with 13 bases between. The germline V gene encodes CDR1 KGHDR and CDR2 SFDVKD. Here the CDR3 DNA reads TGTGCCACCAGTGATTTGCAAAGCGGGCCCGGCACAGATACGCAGTATTTT. Translated, it gives CATSDLQSGPGTDTQYF.

The V call is TRBV7-9, the J call TRBJ1-5; D is undetermined. With 1 base removed from V and 4 bases from J, the gap between germline ends came to 2 bases. The CDR3 runs to 12 residues. The germline CDR1 and CDR2 sequences are SEHNR and FQNEAQ (reference sequence). The DNA of the CDR3 is TGTGCCAGCAGCTTAGAAAATCAGCCCCAGCATTTT. Translated, it gives CASSLENQPQHF.

The chain is built from TRBV29-1 and TRBJ2-1; TRBD1 might be the D (5 bases). Trimming cost V 6 bases and J 15 bases, with 18 bases left between them. Germline CDR1 reads SQVTM; CDR2 reads ANQGSEA. The CDR3 is 11 residues long. In DNA form, the CDR3 reads TGCAGCGTGACCCAAAGGGGTCGTCGGTTCTTC. Its protein is CSVTQRGRRFF.

The rearrangement joins TRBV6-2 or TRBV6-3 to TRBJ2-1, with D unclear. CDR3 size: 12 residues. Germline assignment: CDR1 MNHEY and CDR2 SVGEGT. Trimming shortened V by 2 bases and J by 6 bases, and 5 bases separated the two germline ends. CDR3 sequence: CASSYGSNEQFF. The CDR3 DNA reads as TGTGCCAGCAGTTACGGGTCCAATGAGCAGTTCTTC.

This clonotype showed up just a few times. The chain uses TRBV7-2 and TRBJ2-7; the match to TRBD2 covers 8 bases. Trimming removed 5 bases from V and 5 bases from J; junction bases left unmatched: 8. This CDR3 is built from 14 residues. Germline CDR1 and CDR2: SGHTA and FQGNSA. The CDR3 protein is CASSRQRENHEQYF. CDR3 in DNA: TGTGCCAGCAGCCGACAGCGGGAGAACCACGAGCAGTACTTC.

The chain has TRBV9 and TRBJ2-5, with D hard to call. Trimming cost V 0 bases and J 5 bases, with 14 bases left between them. CDR1 is SGDLS, CDR2 YYNGEE, per germline. The CDR3 sequence is 15 residues long. CDR3 in DNA: TGTGCCAGCAGCGTAGAGGGATACCCCTTGGAGACCCAGTACTTC. Translated: CASSVEGYPLETQYF.

This clonotype appeared a few times. The chain has TRBV6-2 or TRBV6-3 and TRBJ2-7; D possibly corresponds to TRBD2 (6 bases). Trimming took 4 bases from V and 4 from J, leaving 20 bases between them. In germline, CDR1 is MNHEY, CDR2 SVGEGT. This CDR3 comprises 16 residues. CDR3 sequence reads: CASSSPPGDVGYEQYF. DNA for the CDR3: TGTGCCAGCAGTTCCCCTCCGGGGGACGTCGGATACGAGCAGTACTTC.

The genes are TRBV6-1 and TRBJ1-5, with D perhaps TRBD1 (5 bases). Germline V CDR1 and CDR2: MNHNS, SASEGT. Trimming pared 3 bases from V and 7 bases from J, leaving 10 bases between. This CDR3 has 13 amino acids. The CDR3 DNA reads TGTGCCAGCAGTGAGCAGGGCTTCCAGCCCCAGCATTTT. This codes for CASSEQGFQPQHF.

This clonotype was observed a few times. The chain employs TRBV7-3 and TRBJ2-1; the D gene is possibly TRBD2 (6 bases). Germline V CDR1 and CDR2: SGHTA, FQGTGA. CDR3 length: 13 amino acids. Trimming took 5 bases from V and 7 from J, leaving 12 bases between them. CDR3 in amino acids: CASSGGAANEQFF. In nucleotides, the CDR3 is TGTGCCAGCAGCGGAGGGGCAGCTAATGAGCAGTTCTTC.

This rearrangement joins TRBV7-8 to TRBJ2-5; TRBD2 aligns across 11 bases. There are 16 residues in the CDR3. CDR1 is SGHVS, CDR2 FQNEAQ, per germline. The J segment lost 5 bases and the V segment lost 7 bases, leaving 12 bases of the junction unmatched. CDR3 coding DNA: TGTGCCAGCACCCCCACCCGACTAGCGGGGAGGGAGACCCAGTACTTC. Its protein is CASTPTRLAGRETQYF. Full variable domain (missing parts from reference TRBV7-8 and TRBJ2-5): GAGVSQSPRYKVAKRGQDVALRCDPISGHVSLFWYQQALGQGPEFLTYFQNEAQLDKSGLPSDRFFAERPEGSVSTLKIQRTQQEDSAVYLCASTPTRLAGRETQYFGPGTRLLVL.

This clonotype appeared a few times. The rearrangement joins TRBV7-6 to TRBJ2-7; TRBD1 matches 9 bases. The CDR3 is 16 residues long. The V segment lost 1 base and the J segment 5 bases; nucleotides outside the gene matches: 9. Germline assignment: CDR1 SGHVS and CDR2 FNYEAQ. CDR3 loop: CASSLGGDRDKHEQYF. The CDR3 coding sequence is TGTGCCAGCAGCTTAGGGGGGGACAGGGACAAACACGAGCAGTACTTC.

Concerning this clonotype: The junction and the germline gene differ at one end; a read error may be behind it. This chain joins TRBV15 and TRBJ2-2, with D perhaps TRBD2 (7 bases). Germline CDR1 and CDR2: LNHNV and YYDKDF (reference sequence). The CDR3 is 15 amino acids. CDR3 residues: CATSMRGLEHRGAVF. In DNA, the CDR3 is TGTGCCACCAGCATGCGGGGGCTCGAACACCGGGGAGCTGTTTTT.

This clonotype was detected a few times. This chain connects TRBV7-9 to TRBJ1-1; 10 bases align to TRBD1. CDR1 and CDR2 (germline): SEHNR, FQNEAQ (reference sequence). Trimming cost V 5 bases and J 0 bases; bases outside gene matches: 12. The CDR3 totals 18 residues. CDR3 coding DNA: TGTGCCAGCAGCACCAGACTCCGGGACAGGGGTTTGAACACTGAAGCTTTCTTT. Translation: CASSTRLRDRGLNTEAFF.

CDR3 amino acids: CSARKGTLNYEQYF. The CDR3 bases are TGCAGTGCTAGAAAGGGGACACTTAACTACGAGCAGTACTTC. The chain carries TRBV20-1 and TRBJ2-7; a possible D gene is TRBD1 (6 bases). Trimming cost V 2 bases and J 3 bases, with 14 bases left between them. This CDR3 region has 14 residues. Per the germline V gene, CDR1 is DFQATT and CDR2 is SNEGSKA (reference sequence).

The chain joins TRBV7-9 to TRBJ2-3; 8 nucleotides agree with TRBD2. Germline CDR1 reads SEHNR; CDR2 reads FQNEAQ (reference sequence). With 5 bases clipped from V and 2 bases from J, the junction kept 6 bases outside the gene matches. The CDR3 consists of 15 residues. The CDR3 reads CASSRGAGVTDTQYF. CDR3 in DNA: TGTGCCAGCAGCAGAGGAGCGGGAGTCACAGATACGCAGTATTTT. The whole variable domain, remainder taken from reference TRBV7-9 and TRBJ2-3, is DTGVSQNPRHKITKRGQNVTFRCDPISEHNRLYWYRQTLGQGPEFLTYFQNEAQLEKSRLLSDRFSAERPKGSFSTLEIQRTEQGDSAMYLCASSRGAGVTDTQYFGPGTRLTVL.

There are a few counts of this clonotype. This chain connects TRBV12-5 to TRBJ2-3, with TRBD1 identical over 7 bases. The germline gives CDR1 LGHNT, CDR2 FRNRAP. This CDR3 is built from 15 residues. The V gene end was trimmed by 6 bases and the J gene end by 4 bases; junction bases not matched to a gene: 10. CDR3 loop: CASGQGQPGADTQYF. The CDR3 coding sequence is TGTGCTAGTGGCCAGGGACAGCCCGGGGCAGATACGCAGTATTTT.

This clonotype occurred a few times. This rearrangement joins TRBV6-6 to TRBJ2-1; 11 positions agree with TRBD2. The CDR3 loop spans 19 amino acids. CDR1 and CDR2 (germline): MNHNY, SVGAGI (reference sequence). V dropped 1 base and J dropped 8; count of bases not matched to a gene: 16. CDR3 DNA: TGTGCCAGCAGTTACTATCTAGCGGGAGGTGGGGAATTTAGGTATGAGCAGTTCTTC. It translates to CASSYYLAGGGEFRYEQFF.

This clonotype has only a few counts. V is TRBV12-3 or TRBV12-4 and J is TRBJ2-4, with D perhaps TRBD2 (7 bases). This CDR3 has 12 amino acids. The V end lost 8 bases, the J end lost 8 bases, and 13 bases lay between the germline ends. The CDR3 protein is CASLRGGDIQYF. DNA for the CDR3: TGTGCCAGCCTCCGAGGGGGGGACATTCAGTACTTC.

This clonotype was seen ten or more times. The chain links TRBV4-3 to TRBJ2-7, with unresolved D. V lost 3 bases and J 5 bases, leaving 17 bases between the germline ends. The CDR3 is 15 amino acids. CDR1 is LGHNA and CDR2 is YSLEER in the germline V gene. This CDR3 is CASSQLVGPLHEQYF. In DNA form, the CDR3 reads TGCGCCAGCAGCCAGCTCGTAGGGCCACTCCACGAGCAGTACTTC.

This chain links TRBV20-1 with TRBJ1-4, with 8 bases identical to TRBD1. The V and J ends lost 3 bases and 8 bases, in that order; junction bases with no gene match: 8. Germline V gives CDR1 DFQATT, CDR2 SNEGSKA (reference sequence). This CDR3 region has 14 residues. In nucleotides, the CDR3 is TGCAGTGCTAGGTCGACAGGGGCGGAAGAAAAACTGTTTTTT. It encodes CSARSTGAEEKLFF.

This clonotype was seen a few times. The V call is TRBV7-9, the J call TRBJ1-2; tentatively, D is TRBD1 (5 bases). CDR3 length: 16 amino acids. Germline V gene data show CDR1 as SEHNR and CDR2 as FQNEAQ (reference sequence). V was trimmed by 5 bases and J by 0 bases, leaving 16 bases between them. The CDR3, as DNA: TGTGCCAGCAGCCTTACTGGGACCTTTTCTAACTATGGCTACACCTTC. The encoded protein is CASSLTGTFSNYGYTF.

This clonotype has more than one count but fewer than ten. The CDR3 DNA follows: TGCGCCAGCAGCCGGAGGCCGGGACATAACAATGAGCAGTTCTTC. This encodes CASSRRPGHNNEQFF. The chain uses TRBV4-1 and TRBJ2-1; D perhaps matches TRBD1 (6 bases). V was trimmed by 4 bases and J by 5 bases, leaving 15 bases between them. This CDR3 contains 15 residues. The germline CDR1 and CDR2 sequences are MGHRA and YSYEKL.

This clonotype was found many times. This chain links TRBV5-1 with TRBJ2-7; tentative D call: TRBD2 (7 bases). From germline, CDR1 is SGHRS and CDR2 YFSETQ. Trimming stripped 6 bases from V and 5 bases from J, with 15 bases between. CDR3 length equals 13 residues. CDR3: CASNFGGLDEQYF. The CDR3 DNA reads TGCGCCAGCAACTTCGGGGGGCTCGACGAGCAGTACTTC.